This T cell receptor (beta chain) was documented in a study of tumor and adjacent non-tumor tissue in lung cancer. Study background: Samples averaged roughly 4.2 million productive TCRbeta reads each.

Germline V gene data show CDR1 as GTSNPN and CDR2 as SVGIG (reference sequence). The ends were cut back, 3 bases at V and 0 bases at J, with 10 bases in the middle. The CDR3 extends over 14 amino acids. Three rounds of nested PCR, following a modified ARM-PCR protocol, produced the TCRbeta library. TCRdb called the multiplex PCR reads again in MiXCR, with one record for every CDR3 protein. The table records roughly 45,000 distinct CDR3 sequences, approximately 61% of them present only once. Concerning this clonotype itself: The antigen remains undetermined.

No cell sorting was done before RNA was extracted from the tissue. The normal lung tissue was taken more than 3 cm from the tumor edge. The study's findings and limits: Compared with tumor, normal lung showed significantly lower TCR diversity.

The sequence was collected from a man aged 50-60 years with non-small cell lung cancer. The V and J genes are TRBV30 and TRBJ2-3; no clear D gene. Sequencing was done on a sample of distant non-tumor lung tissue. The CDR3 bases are TGTGCCTGGAGGGCGCTTGGGAGCACAGATACGCAGTATTTT. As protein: CAWRALGSTDTQYF.